This T cell receptor beta chain emerged from a study of T-cell memory formation after mild COVID-19. Study background: TCR clusters were mostly donor specific.

Only a few counts were recorded for this clonotype. The target antigen is unknown. CDR1 is DFQATT and CDR2 is SNEGSKA in the germline V gene (reference sequence). The CDR3 has 12 residues. V was cut by 0 bases and J by 6 bases, with 8 bases left in between. TCRdb re-called the 5' RACE reads with MiXCR, one entry per CDR3 protein. The sample contains about 290,000 distinct CDR3 sequences, less than 20% of which appear only once. Study-level findings and limits: Prior to infection, memory already included some responding clones, suggesting cross-reactive memory joined. Whereas later expanders leaned CD4+, clones contracting day 15 to 85 showed a balanced CD4/CD8 makeup.

The specimen was PBMCs or a T cell subset sorted from them (not recorded which). This chain connects TRBV20-1 to TRBJ1-2, with D unresolved. The TCR sequence derives from a man aged 18 to 35 who had mild COVID-19 (a few samples of this study predate the infection). Cell type and time point are not known. The CDR3 loop reads CSARDLTDGYTF. The CDR3 DNA reads TGCAGTGCTAGAGATCTTACAGATGGCTACACCTTC.